The 10 T cell receptor beta chains below come from one sample, sequenced in a study of blood T cell repertoires in COVID-19. Only in-frame clones appear in the TCRdb table, and some are missing; sequencing was by immunoSEQ multiplex PCR. This table has about 180,000 clones, 88% appearing once. Input material: PBMCs or T cells enriched from blood (not recorded which). These receptors originate from a woman under 30 who had recovered from COVID-19.

This clone is a singleton in its sample. The V call is TRBV12-3 or TRBV12-4, the J call TRBJ2-5, with 9 bases aligning to TRBD1. The length of the CDR3 is 12 residues. V shed 5 bases, J shed 5 bases, and the junction held 0 bases outside the gene matches. CDR3: CASSDRGETQYF. CDR3 bases: TGTGCCAGCAGTGACAGGGGGGAGACCCAGTACTTC.

The genes are TRBV7-2 and TRBJ2-2; D may be TRBD1 (6 bases). V lost 10 bases, J lost 5 bases, and 14 bases lay in between. The CDR3 is 13 residues long. In germline, CDR1 is SGHTA, CDR2 FQGNSA. The CDR3 region has the DNA TGTGCCACCGCAGGGGTTAGGACCGGGGAGCTGTTTTTT. It encodes CATAGVRTGELFF.

This clone was detected only a few times. The gene calls are TRBV7-2 and TRBJ2-3; TRBD2 matches 9 bases. The germline V gene encodes CDR1 SGHTA and CDR2 FQGNSA. CDR3 length: 16 residues. Unmatched junction bases numbered 10, after V lost 4 bases and J lost 5 bases. CDR3 in amino acids: CASSSSGRGGGDTQYF. Here the CDR3 DNA reads TGTGCCAGCAGCTCCTCCGGGCGGGGGGGCGGAGATACGCAGTATTTT.

This clone was seen just once. The DNA for the CDR3 is TGCGCCAGCAGCTTGGCGGGCGGGTCGGCCTACGAGCAGTACTTC. It codes for CASSLAGGSAYEQYF. The rearrangement links TRBV5-1 to TRBJ2-7, with D possibly matching TRBD2 (5 bases). This CDR3 contains 15 residues. With 0 bases removed from V and 2 bases from J, the gap between germline ends came to 12 bases. Germline lookup yields CDR1 SGHRS and CDR2 YFSETQ. Complete variable domain (other parts from reference TRBV5-1 and TRBJ2-7): KAGVTQTPRYLIKTRGQQVTLSCSPISGHRSVSWYQQTPGQGLQFLFEYFSETQRNKGNFPGRFSGRQFSNSRSEMNVSTLELGDSALYLCASSLAGGSAYEQYFGPGTRLTVT.

The J gene is TRBJ2-1, the V gene TRBV11-2; D possibly corresponds to TRBD1 (5 bases). The V end was cut by 1 base, the J end by 6 bases, with 16 bases between. This CDR3 contains 16 residues. Germline V CDR1 and CDR2: SGHAT, FQNNGV. The CDR3 nucleotides read TGTGCCAGCAGCTTAGTGGGGCCCCCCACCTCCAATGAGCAGTTCTTC. It yields the protein CASSLVGPPTSNEQFF. The variable domain in full, with the rest retrieved from reference TRBV11-2 and TRBJ2-1, is EAGVAQSPRYKIIEKRQSVAFWCNPISGHATLYWYQQILGQGPKLLIQFQNNGVVDDSQLPKDRFSAERLKGVDSTLKIQPAKLEDSAVYLCASSLVGPPTSNEQFFGPGTRLTVL.

This chain uses TRBV20-1 with TRBJ2-3; TRBD2 matches at 7 bases. This CDR3 region has 15 residues. Germline CDR1 DFQATT, CDR2 SNEGSKA (reference sequence). The J segment lost 4 bases and the V segment lost 3 bases, leaving 10 bases of the junction unmatched. CDR3 coding DNA: TGCAGTGCTAGTACGGCGGGAGAGGGAGCAGATACGCAGTATTTT. Amino acids: CSASTAGEGADTQYF.

This chain joins TRBV19 and TRBJ1-1; 9 bases align to TRBD1. CDR3 length equals 12 residues. Germline V gene lookup returns CDR1 LNHDA and CDR2 SQIVND (reference sequence). Trimming cost V 4 bases and J 7 bases; bases outside gene matches: 1. CDR3 sequence (DNA): TGTGCCAGTAGTACGACAGGGGGTGAAGCTTTCTTT. Its protein is CASSTTGGEAFF. The complete variable domain, with remaining parts taken from reference TRBV19 and TRBJ1-1, reads DGGITQSPKYLFRKEGQNVTLSCEQNLNHDAMYWYRQDPGQGLRLIYYSQIVNDFQKGDIAEGYSVSREKKESFPLTVTSAQKNPTAFYLCASSTTGGEAFFGQGTRLTVV.

This clone has a handful of counts. The chain has TRBV2 and TRBJ1-1; D might be TRBD1 (6 bases). The CDR3 consists of 14 residues. V gave up 6 bases and J gave up 3 bases, with 14 bases separating them. The germline gives CDR1 SNHLY, CDR2 FYNNEI. For the CDR3, the DNA is TGTGCCAGCAGCCCCGGACAGTATGACACTGAAGCTTTCTTT. Its translation: CASSPGQYDTEAFF.

V usage is TRBV9 and J usage is TRBJ1-1, with D possibly matching TRBD1 (5 bases). The V gene's germline CDR1 is SGDLS and CDR2 YYNGEE. V was shortened by 3 bases and J by 1 base, with 10 bases between the two germline ends. The CDR3 has 14 amino acids. In DNA, the CDR3 is TGTGCCAGCAGCGCGGACAAATCGAACACTGAAGCTTTCTTT. It is translated as CASSADKSNTEAFF.

A single count supports this clone. This sequence joins TRBV25-1 and TRBJ2-2; 7 nucleotides match TRBD1. CDR3 length equals 15 residues. Per germline, CDR1 MGHDK and CDR2 SYGVNS. V was clipped by 1 base and J by 4 bases; unmatched bases: 3. The chain's CDR3 is CASSESGQATGELFF. For the CDR3, the DNA is TGTGCCAGCAGTGAATCCGGACAGGCCACCGGGGAGCTGTTTTTT.